The 23 T cell receptor beta chains below come from one sample, sequenced in a study of cytomegalovirus exposure and HLA in healthy donors. 60 Vbeta and 13 Jbeta primers were used in PCR. Clones were sequenced by immunoSEQ multiplex PCR, and TCRdb holds only the in-frame ones, with some missing. The profile shows some 120,000 clones, under 90% of them singletons. The sequenced material came from PBMCs. The receptors originated from a woman aged 25 to 39 in good health and CMV-seronegative.

The chain is built from TRBV27 and TRBJ2-7; D perhaps matches TRBD1 (6 bases). V shed 3 bases and J shed 3 bases, with 15 bases lying between them. Per germline, CDR1 MNHEY and CDR2 SMNVEV (reference sequence). There are 15 residues in the CDR3. For the CDR3, the DNA is TGTGCCAGCAGTTTCGGCCTTGGGGACATCTACGAGCAGTACTTC. Translation: CASSFGLGDIYEQYF.

The count of this clone is one. The chain joins TRBV9 to TRBJ2-5; 7 nucleotides align to TRBD2. The germline V gene encodes CDR1 SGDLS and CDR2 YYNGEE. The CDR3 runs 14 residues. Trimming removed 4 bases from V and 5 bases from J; junction bases left unmatched: 8. The CDR3 coding sequence is TGTGCCAGCAGCCCGGGGACTACCACGGAGACCCAGTACTTC. Translation gives CASSPGTTTETQYF.

The chain is built from TRBV30 and TRBJ2-1; possibly TRBD2 for D (6 bases). CDR1 GTSNPN and CDR2 SVGIG come from the germline V gene (reference sequence). The CDR3 extends over 15 amino acids. The V end was cut by 0 bases, the J end by 7 bases, with 16 bases between. Written as DNA, the CDR3 is TGTGCCTGGAGTGTTGGGGGGAGTGGGAAAAATGAGCAGTTCTTC. Encoded protein: CAWSVGGSGKNEQFF.

This sequence joins TRBV29-1 and TRBJ2-5; 10 bases fit TRBD2. V trimming: 6 bases; J trimming: 4 bases; junction bases outside the gene matches: 11. The CDR3 runs to 15 residues. Looked up from germline, CDR1 is SQVTM and CDR2 is ANQGSEA. The CDR3 here is CSVAGGGPIGETQYF. The CDR3 DNA sequence: TGCAGCGTAGCGGGAGGGGGGCCTATCGGAGAGACCCAGTACTTC.

This chain connects TRBV19 to TRBJ2-1, with TRBD2 matching 10 bases. The CDR3 has 16 amino acids. V gave up 5 bases and J gave up 3 bases; unmatched junction bases: 7. Germline CDR1 LNHDA, CDR2 SQIVND (reference sequence). CDR3 sequence (DNA): TGTGCCAGTAGTTGGTCTAGCGGGAGTGGCTACAATGAGCAGTTCTTC. Translating it yields CASSWSSGSGYNEQFF.

The J gene is TRBJ1-1, the V gene TRBV28; 8 bases are shared with TRBD1. Germline CDR1 reads MDHEN; CDR2 reads SYDVKM. The trim removed 5 bases at V and 3 bases at J, leaving 5 bases unmatched. The CDR3 contains 14 residues. CDR3 in DNA: TGTGCCAGCAGTATTGGACAGGGACACACTGAAGCTTTCTTT. Encoded protein: CASSIGQGHTEAFF. Variable domain in full (rest from reference TRBV28 and TRBJ1-1): DVKVTQSSRYLVKRTGEKVFLECVQDMDHENMFWYRQDPGLGLRLIYFSYDVKMKEKGDIPEGYSVSREKKERFSLILESASTNQTSMYLCASSIGQGHTEAFFGQGTRLTVV.

The V and J genes are TRBV19 and TRBJ2-2; 7 bases line up with TRBD2. V trimming: 4 bases; J trimming: 4 bases; junction bases outside the gene matches: 3. Germline values: CDR1 LNHDA, CDR2 SQIVND (reference sequence). The CDR3 consists of 14 residues. The CDR3: CASSSGSFTGELFF. In DNA form, the CDR3 reads TGTGCCAGTAGTAGCGGGAGCTTCACCGGGGAGCTGTTTTTT. The full variable domain, rest sourced from reference TRBV19 and TRBJ2-2, is DGGITQSPKYLFRKEGQNVTLSCEQNLNHDAMYWYRQDPGQGLRLIYYSQIVNDFQKGDIAEGYSVSREKKESFPLTVTSAQKNPTAFYLCASSSGSFTGELFFGEGSRLTVL.

V usage is TRBV7-2 and J usage is TRBJ2-3; 7 bases align to TRBD2. The ends lost 5 bases at V and 0 bases at J; junction bases unmatched: 8. The CDR3 runs 16 residues. Germline lookup yields CDR1 SGHTA and CDR2 FQGNSA. The CDR3 protein is CASSAGAGVSTDTQYF. The CDR3 nucleotides are TGTGCCAGCAGCGCTGGGGCGGGAGTGAGCACAGATACGCAGTATTTT.

The V gene is TRBV28, the J gene TRBJ1-2; D unresolved. Trimming took off 3 bases at V and 3 bases at J, with 11 bases between the two ends. CDR3 size: 14 residues. Germline V lookup: CDR1 MDHEN, CDR2 SYDVKM. The CDR3: CASSLGGRDYGYTF. The CDR3 DNA follows: TGTGCCAGCAGTTTGGGAGGGAGAGACTATGGCTACACCTTC.

The chain employs TRBV5-1 and TRBJ1-4; 7 nucleotides line up with TRBD1. The CDR3 contains 15 residues. In germline, CDR1 is SGHRS, CDR2 YFSETQ. Trimming at V came to 5 bases and at J to 6 bases, leaving 10 bases not matched to a gene. The DNA for the CDR3 is TGCGCCAGCAGTAAAACAGGGGCGGTTGATGAAAAACTGTTTTTT. Protein: CASSKTGAVDEKLFF.

The chain combines TRBV11-3 with TRBJ2-1, with TRBD2 matching 14 bases. This CDR3 is 17 amino acids long. V shed 5 bases and J 0 bases; nucleotides not matched to a gene: 3. Germline V CDR1 and CDR2: SGHNT, YENEEA. CDR3: CASSQGTSGSSYNEQFF. In DNA, the CDR3 is TGTGCCAGCAGCCAAGGGACTAGCGGGAGCTCCTACAATGAGCAGTTCTTC.

This chain joins TRBV5-1 and TRBJ1-1; D gene unclear. The CDR3 spans 15 residues. Germline assignment: CDR1 SGHRS and CDR2 YFSETQ. Trimming left V 0 bases short and J 1 base short, with 10 bases between. CDR3 sequence: CASSLGRTGNTEAFF. The DNA of the CDR3 is TGCGCCAGCAGCTTGGGGAGGACCGGGAACACTGAAGCTTTCTTT.

The chain combines TRBV27 with TRBJ2-1, with 9 bases that match TRBD2. CDR1 and CDR2 (germline): MNHEY, SMNVEV (reference sequence). This CDR3 is 14 amino acids long. V lost 4 bases, J lost 5 bases, and 3 bases stayed unmatched. The CDR3 is CASSSGTSHNEQFF. CDR3 coding DNA: TGTGCCAGCAGTTCCGGGACTAGCCACAATGAGCAGTTCTTC.

Only a few counts were recorded for this clone. J is TRBJ2-3 and V is TRBV27; 7 positions match TRBD2. This CDR3 has 16 amino acids. The germline V gene encodes CDR1 MNHEY and CDR2 SMNVEV (reference sequence). The trim removed 0 bases at V and 2 bases at J, leaving 5 bases unmatched. The CDR3 nucleotides are TGTGCCAGCAGTTTATCGAGGAGCGGGACCACAGATACGCAGTATTTT. Its protein is CASSLSRSGTTDTQYF.

The V gene is TRBV28, the J gene TRBJ2-1; 8 bases agree with TRBD2. Germline CDR1 reads MDHEN; CDR2 reads SYDVKM. V lost 2 bases to trimming and J lost 6 bases; unmatched junction nucleotides: 9. The CDR3 spans 16 residues. The CDR3 protein is CASSLGASGFFNEQFF. CDR3 DNA: TGTGCCAGCAGTTTAGGGGCTAGCGGGTTCTTCAATGAGCAGTTCTTC.

This sequence joins TRBV5-1 and TRBJ2-5; a possible D gene is TRBD2 (5 bases). CDR1 SGHRS and CDR2 YFSETQ come from the germline V gene. The CDR3 has 15 residues. The ends were cut back, 0 bases at V and 4 bases at J, with 13 bases in the middle. The CDR3 nucleotides read TGCGCCAGCAGCTTGGCCCGCCCGGCGGGAGAGACCCAGTACTTC. This sequence encodes CASSLARPAGETQYF.

This clone was detected once. The chain links TRBV18 to TRBJ2-3; D remains ambiguous. The CDR3 length is 13 residues. Germline V CDR1 and CDR2: KGHSH, LQKENI. V was trimmed by 3 bases and J by 2 bases, leaving 6 bases between them. The CDR3 sequence is CASSPLSTDTQYF. As DNA, the CDR3 is TGTGCCAGCTCACCCCTATCCACAGATACGCAGTATTTT.

This clone came up once. The rearrangement links TRBV5-1 to TRBJ2-5, with 14 bases matching TRBD2. There are 15 residues in the CDR3. Germline-derived CDR1 and CDR2 are SGHRS and YFSETQ. Trimming cost V 4 bases and J 4 bases; bases outside gene matches: 3. The CDR3 coding sequence is TGCGCCAGCAGCGTCGGGACTAGCGGGGGAGAGACCCAGTACTTC. Its protein is CASSVGTSGGETQYF.

The gene calls are TRBV28 and TRBJ2-7; 13 nucleotides align to TRBD2. Germline V lookup: CDR1 MDHEN, CDR2 SYDVKM. J was trimmed by 6 bases and V by 6 bases; bases with no gene match: 8. This CDR3 has 15 amino acids. The CDR3 nucleotides are TGTGCCAGCAGCGAATGGACTAGCGGGAGAGGCGAGCAGTACTTC. This translates into CASSEWTSGRGEQYF. Based on the CDR3 plus reference TRBV28 and TRBJ2-7, the full variable domain is DVKVTQSSRYLVKRTGEKVFLECVQDMDHENMFWYRQDPGLGLRLIYFSYDVKMKEKGDIPEGYSVSREKKERFSLILESASTNQTSMYLCASSEWTSGRGEQYFGPGTRLTVT.

This clone was observed a handful of times. V and J are TRBV10-1 and TRBJ2-7; 8 bases map to TRBD1. CDR1 WNHNN and CDR2 SYGVQD come from the germline V gene (reference sequence). Losses at the gene ends were 0 bases for V and 1 base for J; bases not matched to a gene: 8. The CDR3 is made up of 17 amino acids. In DNA form, the CDR3 reads TGCGCCAGCAGTGAGTCCAGACAGGGGCTTTTATCCTACGAGCAGTACTTC. It specifies CASSESRQGLLSYEQYF.

This clone has only a few counts. The gene calls are TRBV4-1 and TRBJ2-3, with D possibly TRBD1 on 7 matching bases. This CDR3 region has 15 residues. The germline V and J ends were trimmed by 0 bases and 2 bases, with 9 bases remaining between them. From germline, CDR1 is MGHRA and CDR2 YSYEKL. The CDR3 reads CASSQDRGDTDTQYF. CDR3 sequence (DNA): TGCGCCAGCAGCCAAGACAGGGGGGACACAGATACGCAGTATTTT.

This clone was seen a few times. V gene TRBV6-6 combines with J gene TRBJ2-2; TRBD2 agrees at 12 bases. The CDR3 sequence is 15 residues long. From germline, CDR1 is MNHNY and CDR2 SVGAGI (reference sequence). Losses at the gene ends were 5 bases for V and 8 bases for J; bases not matched to a gene: 6. This CDR3 is CASSTGLAGSGELFF. In nucleotides, the CDR3 is TGTGCCAGCAGTACCGGACTAGCGGGATCTGGGGAGCTGTTTTTT.

The chain is built from TRBV6-5 and TRBJ2-3; TRBD2 might be the D (6 bases). With 0 bases removed from V and 2 bases from J, the gap between germline ends came to 9 bases. The CDR3 length is 15 residues. Germline CDR1 and CDR2: MNHEY and SVGAGI. This chain's CDR3 is CASSYSEGSTDTQYF. The CDR3 bases are TGTGCCAGCAGTTACTCGGAGGGATCCACAGATACGCAGTATTTT.